The T cell receptor (beta chain) described here comes from a study of blood T cells in healthy people across ages. Regarding the study as a whole: PBMCs went unsorted, and a conclusive naive versus antigen-experienced comparison was therefore prevented.

Around 9.5 milliliters of peripheral blood were drawn from each donor. PCR was performed a second time for about 7 to 11 cycles using a sample-barcoded 5' primer and a J-beta primer mix. Every sample gave at least 2.5 million paired-end reads containing CDR3. TCRdb independently ran MiXCR on the 5' RACE reads; one entry per CDR3 protein. The sample lists about 1.8 million distinct CDR3 sequences, 49% occurring once. Worth noting for this clonotype: The antigen is not known.

Germline V CDR1 and CDR2: MNHEY, SMNVEV (reference sequence). This CDR3 has 15 amino acids. This rearrangement joins TRBV27 to TRBJ2-1, with 10 bases lining up with TRBD2. The DNA end lines up better with TRBJ2-7; the J call may be wrong. Sequenced input: blood. The source is a woman aged 40 to 49 in good health. The CDR3 reads CASSLGLAGGLEQYF. The DNA of the CDR3 is TGTGCCAGCAGTTTAGGGTTAGCGGGGGGTTTAGAGCAGTACTTC.